This entry lists 25 T cell receptor beta chains sequenced from one sample in a study of identical twins. TCRdb recomputed calls from the 5' RACE reads with MiXCR, one row per CDR3 protein. The sample has some 570,000 distinct CDR3 sequences; 20% to 25% are singletons. These same records also appear under a second study, on yellow fever vaccine responses in identical twins.

The sequenced sample consisted of CD4+ T cells sorted from blood. The receptors were gathered from a woman between 18 and 30 years old in good health.

V usage is TRBV6-1 and J usage is TRBJ2-1; 13 bases map to TRBD2. Germline-derived CDR1 and CDR2 are MNHNS and SASEGT. With V trimmed by 5 bases and J by 0 bases, 7 bases remained unmatched. This CDR3 has 18 amino acids. CDR3 sequence reads: CASSKGTSGTNSYNEQFF. Written as DNA, the CDR3 is TGTGCCAGCAGTAAGGGGACTAGCGGGACAAACTCCTACAATGAGCAGTTCTTC.

This sequence joins TRBV3-1 and TRBJ1-1; D is possibly TRBD1 (5 bases). The CDR3 is made up of 14 amino acids. Germline V gene data show CDR1 as LGHDT and CDR2 as YNNKEL (reference sequence). With 0 bases removed from V and 7 bases from J, the gap between germline ends came to 12 bases. The CDR3 nucleotides read TGTGCCAGCAGCCAAGAGGGACCTCTGGGTGAAGCTTTCTTT. Translation gives CASSQEGPLGEAFF.

Here the CDR3 DNA reads TGTGCCAGCAGCTTAGTGCGTTGCGGCCCTTCTCCGAAAAACATTCAGTACTTC. This codes for CASSLVRCGPSPKNIQYF. The chain couples TRBV7-7 to TRBJ2-4; D is unclear. Between the trimmed V and J ends, which lost 1 base and 4 bases, there was a span of 20 bases. The V gene's germline CDR1 is SSHAT and CDR2 FNYEAQ (reference sequence). There are 18 residues in the CDR3. Combining the CDR3 with reference TRBV7-7 and TRBJ2-4 gives the whole variable domain GAGVSQSPRYKVTKRGQDVTLRCDPISSHATLYWYQQALGQGPEFLTYFNYEAQPDKSGLPSDRFSAERPEGSISTLTIQRTEQRDSAMYRCASSLVRCGPSPKNIQYFGAGTRLSVL.

This chain connects TRBV19 to TRBJ2-5; no clear D gene. The CDR3 loop spans 14 amino acids. Germline lookup yields CDR1 LNHDA and CDR2 SQIVND (reference sequence). V lost 3 bases and J 2 bases, leaving 10 bases between the germline ends. The CDR3 DNA reads as TGTGCCAGTAGTATGTGGGGAAAACAAGAGACCCAGTACTTC. It yields the protein CASSMWGKQETQYF.

The rearrangement uses TRBV12-3 or TRBV12-4 and TRBJ2-1, with TRBD2 identical over 9 bases. CDR3 length: 12 residues. The J segment lost 10 bases and the V segment lost 3 bases, leaving 1 base of the junction unmatched. The CDR3 DNA sequence: TGTGCCAGCAGTTTTGGACTAGCGGAGCAGTTCTTC. Translating it yields CASSFGLAEQFF.

This clonotype occurred a few times. This chain joins TRBV3-1 and TRBJ2-7; D not certain. The ends were cut back, 0 bases at V and 5 bases at J, with 17 bases in the middle. This CDR3 has 16 residues. CDR1 and CDR2 from the germline V gene are LGHDT and YNNKEL (reference sequence). CDR3: CASSQDYDFRVDEQYF. The CDR3 DNA reads TGTGCCAGCAGCCAAGATTATGACTTTCGAGTGGACGAGCAGTACTTC.

This clonotype turned up a few times. CDR3 amino acids: CASSLLGGSWGGELFF. CDR3 nucleotide sequence: TGTGCCAGCAGCCTCCTAGGGGGAAGTTGGGGCGGGGAGCTGTTTTTT. This chain connects TRBV12-3 or TRBV12-4 to TRBJ2-2, with a weak D call TRBD1 (6 bases). The CDR3 runs 16 residues. Trimming left V 6 bases short and J 7 bases short, with 21 bases between.

V gene TRBV19 combines with J gene TRBJ2-3; 9 positions agree with TRBD2. The length of the CDR3 is 16 residues. J was trimmed by 1 base and V by 5 bases; bases with no gene match: 7. From germline, CDR1 is LNHDA and CDR2 SQIVND (reference sequence). The CDR3 region has the DNA TGTGCCAGTAGTCAGGCTAGCGGGATTGGCACAGATACGCAGTATTTT. This sequence encodes CASSQASGIGTDTQYF.

The chain recombines TRBV11-3 with TRBJ1-1, with a weak D call TRBD1 (5 bases). Germline CDR1 reads SGHNT; CDR2 reads YENEEA. Trimming shortened V by 1 base and J by 8 bases, and 17 bases separated the two germline ends. The CDR3 length is 15 residues. CDR3 protein: CASSLGTPGSPEAFF. For the CDR3, the DNA is TGTGCCAGCAGCTTAGGGACACCAGGCTCTCCAGAAGCTTTCTTT.

The chain recombines TRBV28 with TRBJ1-5; D may be TRBD1 (6 bases). Germline V gives CDR1 MDHEN, CDR2 SYDVKM. V was clipped by 6 bases and J by 0 bases, with 12 bases between them. The CDR3 spans 15 residues. CDR3 sequence reads: CASSLRGYSNQPQHF. CDR3 DNA sequence: TGTGCCAGCAGCCTCAGGGGATATAGCAATCAGCCCCAGCATTTT. The full variable domain, rest sourced from reference TRBV28 and TRBJ1-5, is DVKVTQSSRYLVKRTGEKVFLECVQDMDHENMFWYRQDPGLGLRLIYFSYDVKMKEKGDIPEGYSVSREKKERFSLILESASTNQTSMYLCASSLRGYSNQPQHFGDGTRLSIL.

This sequence joins TRBV11-3 and TRBJ2-7, with D uncertain. V was trimmed by 3 bases and J by 7 bases, leaving 7 bases between them. The CDR3 extends over 11 amino acids. The germline V gene encodes CDR1 SGHNT and CDR2 YENEEA. The CDR3 DNA is TGTGCCAGCAGCTTTCAATGGGAGCAGTACTTC. Translating it yields CASSFQWEQYF. Full variable domain (rest looked up from reference TRBV11-3 and TRBJ2-7): EAGVVQSPRYKIIEKKQPVAFWCNPISGHNTLYWYLQNLGQGPELLIRYENEEAVDDSQLPKDRFSAERLKGVDSTLKIQPAELGDSAVYLCASSFQWEQYFGPGTRLTVT.

Concerning this clonotype: A junction boundary mismatches the germline segment, possibly from a read error. The rearrangement links TRBV12-3 or TRBV12-4 to TRBJ2-1; no definite D call. This CDR3 is 12 amino acids long. This CDR3 is CASSVGYNEQLF. The CDR3 DNA follows: TGTGCCAGCAGCGTAGGGTACAATGAGCAGCTCTTC.

In its sample, this clonotype was seen a few times. The chain is built from TRBV4-1 and TRBJ1-5; D is perhaps TRBD1 (5 bases). Germline V CDR1 and CDR2: MGHRA, YSYEKL. Deletions cut 1 base from V and 3 bases from J, with 10 bases between. This CDR3 contains 15 residues. The CDR3 sequence: CASSQARQNNQPQHF. CDR3 DNA sequence: TGCGCCAGCAGCCAAGCTCGACAGAACAATCAGCCCCAGCATTTT.

This clonotype has just a few counts. The chain combines TRBV27 with TRBJ2-2; 10 bases are a match to TRBD2. In germline, CDR1 is MNHEY, CDR2 SMNVEV (reference sequence). V lost 7 bases and J lost 7; bases outside the gene matches: 6. The CDR3 contains 14 residues. The CDR3 is CASKREGRDGELFF. The CDR3 DNA follows: TGTGCCAGCAAGCGGGAGGGCCGGGACGGGGAGCTGTTTTTT.

This clonotype was counted a few times. The chain combines TRBV5-1 with TRBJ2-3; D perhaps matches TRBD2 (5 bases). There are 14 residues in the CDR3. Germline values: CDR1 SGHRS, CDR2 YFSETQ. V was clipped by 4 bases and J by 3 bases, with 12 bases between them. CDR3 DNA: TGCGCCAGCAGCCCCGCCCGAGGGACAGATACGCAGTATTTT. It codes for CASSPARGTDTQYF.

The chain combines TRBV6-1 with TRBJ2-1; D unresolved. This CDR3 contains 15 residues. Trimming pared 5 bases from V and 0 bases from J, leaving 11 bases between. Germline V gives CDR1 MNHNS, CDR2 SASEGT. The CDR3 is CASSRTESSYNEQFF. CDR3 DNA sequence: TGTGCCAGCAGTCGGACGGAAAGCTCCTACAATGAGCAGTTCTTC.

The chain has TRBV12-3 or TRBV12-4 and TRBJ1-1, with D possibly being TRBD1 (5 bases). This CDR3 is 13 amino acids long. V gave up 6 bases and J gave up 1 base, with 9 bases separating them. CDR3 DNA sequence: TGTGCCAGCAGGGACATTTCGAACACTGAAGCTTTCTTT. It encodes CASRDISNTEAFF.

This clonotype was seen more than once but under ten times. This chain joins TRBV14 and TRBJ2-7; D gene unclear. The CDR3 spans 13 residues. Germline V lookup: CDR1 SGHDN, CDR2 FVKESK. V lost 5 bases and J lost 3, with 11 bases in between. The CDR3 sequence is CASSFWNGYEQYF. CDR3 nucleotides: TGTGCCAGCAGCTTTTGGAACGGCTACGAGCAGTACTTC. Variable domain in full (rest from reference TRBV14 and TRBJ2-7): EAGVTQFPSHSVIEKGQTVTLRCDPISGHDNLYWYRRVMGKEIKFLLHFVKESKQDESGMPNNRFLAERTGGTYSTLKVQPAELEDSGVYFCASSFWNGYEQYFGPGTRLTVT.

A few counts support this clonotype. The J gene is TRBJ2-1, the V gene TRBV3-1; no clear D. Deletions cut 0 bases from V and 2 bases from J, with 11 bases between. Germline CDR1 is LGHDT and CDR2 is YNNKEL (reference sequence). The CDR3 runs 16 residues. The DNA of the CDR3 is TGTGCCAGCAGCCAAGATGCCCGGATCACCTACAATGAGCAGTTCTTC. Encoded protein: CASSQDARITYNEQFF.

This clonotype was counted a few times. The chain links TRBV7-6 to TRBJ2-2, with D possibly TRBD1 on 5 matching bases. This CDR3 is 15 amino acids long. Germline lookup yields CDR1 SGHVS and CDR2 FNYEAQ. The ends were cut back, 0 bases at V and 5 bases at J, with 10 bases in the middle. CDR3 protein: CASSLARSGTGELFF. For the CDR3, the DNA is TGTGCCAGCAGCTTAGCTAGGTCAGGGACCGGGGAGCTGTTTTTT.

This chain connects TRBV20-1 to TRBJ2-2; D is unresolved. Trimming removed 0 bases from V and 7 bases from J, with 12 bases in between. From germline, CDR1 is DFQATT and CDR2 SNEGSKA (reference sequence). This CDR3 region has 14 residues. The CDR3: CSARDYTLVGELFF. Here the CDR3 DNA reads TGCAGTGCTAGAGATTACACTCTAGTCGGGGAGCTGTTTTTT.

Many counts were recorded for this clonotype. J is TRBJ1-1 and V is TRBV4-1; possible D gene TRBD1, 5 bases. Germline CDR1 is MGHRA and CDR2 is YSYEKL. The V gene lost 1 base and the J gene lost 4 bases, with 16 bases spanning the gap. The CDR3 consists of 16 residues. The CDR3 DNA is TGCGCCAGCAGCCAAGTTCCGTCAGGGTGGGGCACTGAAGCTTTCTTT. Its translation is CASSQVPSGWGTEAFF.

This chain connects TRBV12-3 or TRBV12-4 to TRBJ1-6, with D possibly being TRBD1 (5 bases). The V and J ends lost 6 bases and 7 bases respectively, with 13 bases between them. The CDR3 totals 14 residues. The CDR3 here is CASRRGTSNSPLHF. The CDR3 coding sequence is TGTGCCAGCAGGCGCGGGACTTCCAATTCACCCCTCCACTTT.

This clonotype came up a few times. This rearrangement joins TRBV5-1 to TRBJ2-7; weak D call: TRBD2 (5 bases). The germline V gene has CDR1 SGHRS and CDR2 YFSETQ. The CDR3 runs to 15 residues. Trimming stripped 7 bases from V and 5 bases from J, with 22 bases between. The CDR3 spells CASAPSGPRLDEQYF. The CDR3 DNA is TGCGCCAGCGCCCCCAGCGGTCCGCGATTGGACGAGCAGTACTTC.

This chain connects TRBV3-1 to TRBJ2-3; 7 nucleotides agree with TRBD2. Unmatched junction bases numbered 5, after V lost 3 bases and J lost 5 bases. Looked up from germline, CDR1 is LGHDT and CDR2 is YNNKEL (reference sequence). This CDR3 comprises 14 residues. The CDR3 bases are TGTGCCAGCAGCCAGCTTGGGGGGGGAGATACGCAGTATTTT. It translates to CASSQLGGGDTQYF.